Detailed here is one TCR beta chain. These data belong to a study of control samples from healthy donors and cancer patients. Measured with immunoSEQ multiplex PCR; TCRdb has only the in-frame clones, and not every one. The profile shows under 100,000 clones, approximately 90% of them singletons. V gave up 0 bases and J gave up 6 bases, with 16 bases separating them. The CDR3 extends over 15 amino acids. Per the germline V gene, CDR1 is SGHNT and CDR2 is YYREEE (reference sequence). The source material was blood. This TCR came from a woman aged 70-85 years in good health. V is TRBV5-4 and J is TRBJ2-7; D gene uncertain. The CDR3 DNA reads as TGTGCCAGCAGCTTGGTCCCGGGTAGGAGTATCGAGCAGTACTTC. As protein: CASSLVPGRSIEQYF.